This passage covers 27 T cell receptor beta chains from one sample sequenced in a study of post-analysis software for immune sequencing data. Whole-study results and caveats: The five TRBV segments detected at higher frequency in patients than in controls included TRBV5-6, TRBV5-1 and TRBV20-1.

No antigen has been assigned to these receptors. Libraries were made from TCR beta cDNA, and they carried unique molecular identifiers. TCRdb re-analysed the PCR reads in MiXCR, keeping a single row per CDR3 protein. The sample gives roughly 540,000 distinct CDR3 sequences, around a third of which show up once; around 5.9% is in the top ten. The sample was blood. These receptors all stem from a girl aged 2 to 17 with multiple sclerosis.

Only a few counts were recorded for this clonotype. This chain joins TRBV6-5 and TRBJ1-2; possible D gene TRBD1, 5 bases. This CDR3 is built from 18 residues. Looked up from germline, CDR1 is MNHEY and CDR2 is SVGAGI. V lost 1 base and J 0 bases, leaving 18 bases between the germline ends. Here the CDR3 reads CASSYFGLTGYSNYGYTF. The DNA for the CDR3 is TGTGCCAGCAGTTACTTCGGATTAACAGGCTACTCTAACTATGGCTACACCTTC.

The chain uses TRBV7-2 and TRBJ2-1; 10 bases line up with TRBD2. Trimming cost V 2 bases and J 6 bases; bases outside gene matches: 10. This CDR3 spans 17 amino acids. Per the germline V gene, CDR1 is SGHTA and CDR2 is FQGNSA. CDR3 sequence reads: CASSLPEAGGLSNEQFF. For the CDR3, the DNA is TGTGCCAGCAGCTTACCGGAAGCGGGGGGGCTAAGCAATGAGCAGTTCTTC.

In this sample, this clonotype turned up a few times. The chain has TRBV29-1 and TRBJ1-1, with D unclear. The length of the CDR3 is 14 residues. Germline assignment: CDR1 SQVTM and CDR2 ANQGSEA. Trimming stripped 2 bases from V and 1 base from J, with 11 bases between. The DNA for the CDR3 is TGCAGCGTTGAATCCAGAGTCTCGAACACTGAAGCTTTCTTT. This translates into CSVESRVSNTEAFF.

This clonotype was detected only a few times. V gene TRBV4-2 combines with J gene TRBJ2-1; D is unresolved. The V and J ends lost 2 bases and 4 bases respectively, with 6 bases between them. This CDR3 has 13 amino acids. Germline CDR1 is LGHNA and CDR2 is YNFKEQ. In DNA form, the CDR3 reads TGTGCCAGCAGCCAACTGGAATACAATGAGCAGTTCTTC. Protein: CASSQLEYNEQFF.

This clonotype was seen repeatedly, ten times or more. J is TRBJ1-6 and V is TRBV20-1, with a tentative D call TRBD1 (6 bases). The CDR3 sequence is 14 residues long. Trimming left V 3 bases short and J 7 bases short, with 13 bases between. CDR1 is DFQATT and CDR2 is SNEGSKA in the germline V gene (reference sequence). CDR3 DNA: TGCAGTGCTAGTAGTCGGCAGGGGAATTCACCCCTCCACTTT. Translating it yields CSASSRQGNSPLHF.

This chain links TRBV5-1 with TRBJ2-1, with 9 nucleotides matching TRBD1. Germline lookup yields CDR1 SGHRS and CDR2 YFSETQ. J was trimmed by 7 bases and V by 4 bases; bases with no gene match: 12. CDR3 size: 16 residues. CDR3 bases: TGCGCCAGCAGCCCCGCGGAGGGACAGGGCAAGAATGAGCAGTTCTTC. Amino acids: CASSPAEGQGKNEQFF.

The gene calls are TRBV7-2 and TRBJ2-1; D is perhaps TRBD2 (6 bases). CDR3 size: 13 residues. CDR1 and CDR2 (germline): SGHTA, FQGNSA. V gave up 5 bases and J gave up 8 bases, with 13 bases separating them. The CDR3 loop reads CASSPGTCDEQFF. CDR3 in DNA: TGTGCCAGCAGCCCCGGGACTTGTGATGAGCAGTTCTTC.

The chain is built from TRBV5-6 and TRBJ2-1, with TRBD2 identical over 10 bases. This CDR3 has 16 amino acids. The ends lost 3 bases at V and 4 bases at J; junction bases unmatched: 7. CDR1 SGHDT and CDR2 YYEEEE come from the germline V gene. The CDR3 DNA follows: TGTGCCAGCAGCTGGGCGCGAGCGGGGGGGTACAATGAGCAGTTCTTC. Its protein is CASSWARAGGYNEQFF.

This clonotype showed up just a few times. The chain combines TRBV6-1 with TRBJ1-1; D unresolved. The V and J ends lost 0 bases and 7 bases respectively, with 9 bases between them. The CDR3 is 13 amino acids. Per the germline V gene, CDR1 is MNHNS and CDR2 is SASEGT. The CDR3 here is CASSEASLYEAFF. The CDR3 DNA sequence: TGTGCCAGCAGTGAAGCTAGCCTCTATGAAGCTTTCTTT.

This chain links TRBV10-3 with TRBJ2-7, with D perhaps matching TRBD1 (6 bases). This CDR3 has 14 amino acids. From germline, CDR1 is ENHRY and CDR2 SYGVKD. The V end was cut by 3 bases, the J end by 4 bases, with 13 bases between. CDR3 protein: CAISEGGKVYEQYF. DNA for the CDR3: TGTGCCATCAGTGAAGGGGGTAAGGTATACGAGCAGTACTTC.

V usage is TRBV18 and J usage is TRBJ1-3; 7 nucleotides line up with TRBD1. The CDR3 spans 13 residues. V dropped 5 bases and J dropped 8; count of bases not matched to a gene: 6. The germline V gene has CDR1 KGHSH and CDR2 LQKENI. CDR3 nucleotides: TGTGCCAGCTCAACCGGGACAGCGGACACCATATATTTT. It is translated as CASSTGTADTIYF. Variable domain in full (rest from reference TRBV18 and TRBJ1-3): NAGVMQNPRHLVRRRGQEARLRCSPMKGHSHVYWYRQLPEEGLKFMVYLQKENIIDESGMPKERFSAEFPKEGPSILRIQQVVRGDSAAYFCASSTGTADTIYFGEGSWLTVV.

The chain employs TRBV11-2 and TRBJ1-4; D is undetermined. V dropped 4 bases and J dropped 16 bases, with 13 bases sitting between them. CDR3 length: 11 amino acids. Per the germline V gene, CDR1 is SGHAT and CDR2 is FQNNGV. CDR3 amino acids: CASSSRRTGFF. CDR3 DNA sequence: TGTGCCAGCAGCTCCCGTCGAACGGGGTTTTTT.

The chain uses TRBV14 and TRBJ2-4; weak D call: TRBD1 (6 bases). Gene TRBJ2-5 matches the end of the DNA better, so the J call may be wrong. CDR3 length: 16 amino acids. The V gene's germline CDR1 is SGHDN and CDR2 FVKESK. CDR3: CASSPPDRTEQETQYF. Written as DNA, the CDR3 is TGTGCCAGCAGCCCTCCCGACAGGACAGAGCAAGAGACCCAGTACTTC.

A few counts support this clonotype. CDR3 bases: TGTGCCAGCAGCCAAGATCGCCAGGACGGCTACACCTTC. As protein: CASSQDRQDGYTF. The rearrangement joins TRBV3-1 to TRBJ1-2; D uncertain. The CDR3 extends over 13 amino acids. Trimming removed 0 bases at V and 8 bases at J, with 10 bases between. CDR1 and CDR2 (germline): LGHDT, YNNKEL (reference sequence).

J is TRBJ2-3 and V is TRBV15; D is undetermined. CDR3 length: 12 residues. Per germline, CDR1 LNHNV and CDR2 YYDKDF (reference sequence). Trimming took 3 bases from V and 5 from J, leaving 6 bases between them. The CDR3 spells CATSSRGDTQYF. The CDR3 DNA is TGTGCCACCAGCAGCCGAGGAGATACGCAGTATTTT.

This clonotype was picked up a small number of times. The rearrangement joins TRBV5-1 to TRBJ1-2; 8 bases map to TRBD1. The CDR3 contains 15 residues. Per the germline V gene, CDR1 is SGHRS and CDR2 is YFSETQ. J was trimmed by 4 bases and V by 5 bases; bases with no gene match: 10. CDR3 sequence reads: CASSSGTGKSYGYTF. DNA for the CDR3: TGCGCCAGCAGTTCCGGGACAGGCAAATCCTATGGCTACACCTTC.

The chain employs TRBV12-3 or TRBV12-4 and TRBJ2-7; the D gene is possibly TRBD1 (5 bases). V was cut by 0 bases and J by 7 bases, with 13 bases left in between. The CDR3 contains 14 residues. CDR3 nucleotide sequence: TGTGCCAGCAGTTTAGCACAGGCCGCCCTGGAGCAGTACTTC. It specifies CASSLAQAALEQYF.

V gene TRBV5-6 combines with J gene TRBJ2-7, with TRBD2 identical over 10 bases. The CDR3 spans 15 residues. Germline trimming cut 1 base from V and 2 bases from J; bases unmatched to any gene: 3. Germline CDR1 is SGHDT and CDR2 is YYEEEE. The CDR3 loop is CASSLTSGVAYEQYF. CDR3 coding DNA: TGTGCCAGCAGCTTGACTAGCGGGGTAGCCTACGAGCAGTACTTC. The full variable domain, with the rest looked up from reference TRBV5-6 and TRBJ2-7, is DAGVTQSPTHLIKTRGQQVTLRCSPKSGHDTVSWYQQALGQGPQFIFQYYEEEERQRGNFPDRFSGHQFPNYSSELNVNALLLGDSALYLCASSLTSGVAYEQYFGPGTRLTVT.

The rearrangement links TRBV12-3 or TRBV12-4 to TRBJ2-1; 7 nucleotides match TRBD1. The CDR3 contains 14 residues. V was pared by 7 bases and J by 9 bases, with 12 bases of the junction left unmatched. CDR3 in DNA: TGTGCCAGCATGGGACAGAGGGATTTTGTTGAGCAGTTCTTC. Protein: CASMGQRDFVEQFF.

This clonotype appeared a few times. The chain is built from TRBV7-9 and TRBJ2-6, with D unresolved. CDR3 size: 13 residues. V was pared by 5 bases and J by 6 bases, with 8 bases between. The germline V gene has CDR1 SEHNR and CDR2 FQNEAQ (reference sequence). The chain's CDR3 is CASSPLVANVLTF. In DNA form, the CDR3 reads TGTGCCAGCAGCCCGTTGGTGGCCAACGTCCTGACTTTC.

This clonotype was detected ten times or more. This may be a read error, as it is one base from a much larger clone. This rearrangement joins TRBV4-1 to TRBJ2-7, with 9 bases lining up with TRBD1. V was pared by 1 base and J by 2 bases, with 3 bases of the junction left unmatched. Germline V gives CDR1 MGHRA, CDR2 YSYEKL. The CDR3 contains 15 residues. The CDR3 loop is CASSQVGTGTYEQYF. The CDR3 coding sequence is TGCGCCAGCAGCCAAGTCGGGACAGGGACCTACGAGCAGTACTTC.

This chain connects TRBV9 to TRBJ2-5, with 11 bases aligning to TRBD1. This CDR3 has 16 amino acids. Per the germline V gene, CDR1 is SGDLS and CDR2 is YYNGEE. V lost 3 bases, J lost 5 bases, and 9 bases stayed unmatched. In nucleotides, the CDR3 is TGTGCCAGCAGCGCCCTCGGGGGGACAGGGGGTGAGACCCAGTACTTC. It specifies CASSALGGTGGETQYF.

The chain employs TRBV12-3 or TRBV12-4 and TRBJ2-1; either TRBD1 or TRBD2 may supply D (6 bases each). With 6 bases removed from V and 10 bases from J, the gap between germline ends came to 19 bases. This CDR3 has 14 amino acids. The DNA of the CDR3 is TGTGCCAGCAGAGGTCCCGGGGGACACCGGGAGCAGTTCTTC. Its protein is CASRGPGGHREQFF.

V and J are TRBV9 and TRBJ2-3; possibly TRBD1 for D (5 bases). Trimming left V 3 bases short and J 1 base short, with 12 bases between. The V gene's germline CDR1 is SGDLS and CDR2 YYNGEE. This CDR3 has 15 amino acids. The CDR3 DNA reads as TGTGCCAGCAGCGCCCAAGAGACAGGCACAGATACGCAGTATTTT. This encodes CASSAQETGTDTQYF.

The rearrangement uses TRBV7-2 and TRBJ1-1; D gene uncertain. Germline CDR1 reads SGHTA; CDR2 reads FQGNSA. V shed 5 bases and J shed 11 bases, with 21 bases lying between them. The CDR3 loop spans 14 amino acids. CDR3 amino acids: CASSPYQCQAEAFF. For the CDR3, the DNA is TGTGCCAGCAGCCCCTACCAGTGTCAGGCGGAGGCTTTCTTT.

The rearrangement joins TRBV4-1 to TRBJ1-2; no clear D gene. Between the trimmed V and J ends, which lost 0 bases and 7 bases, there was a span of 9 bases. The germline gives CDR1 MGHRA, CDR2 YSYEKL. The CDR3 spans 13 residues. CDR3 sequence: CASSQETLSGYTF. The CDR3 nucleotides read TGCGCCAGCAGCCAAGAAACCCTCAGTGGCTACACCTTC.

This clonotype was counted only a few times. This rearrangement joins TRBV6-1 to TRBJ2-4; D is undetermined. This CDR3 has 13 residues. From germline, CDR1 is MNHNS and CDR2 SASEGT. Trimming stripped 8 bases from V and 0 bases from J, with 8 bases between. Written as DNA, the CDR3 is TGTGCCAGCCAAAGTCTAGCCAAAAACATTCAGTACTTC. Protein sequence: CASQSLAKNIQYF.